This TCR beta chain stems from a study of radiation and T cells in renal cell carcinoma. Study at large: Nephrectomy followed 15 Gy stereotactic body radiation by 4 weeks. Findings of the study overall: No pretreatment tumor biopsies were available for baseline clonotypes.

This table comes from immunoSEQ multiplex PCR, and its TCRdb copy is limited to in-frame clones, with some not included. The data hold 100,000 to 150,000 clones, with 88% observed a single time. The V end was cut by 8 bases, the J end by 1 base, with 14 bases between. The CDR3 has 14 amino acids. Germline V gene lookup returns CDR1 MDHEN and CDR2 SYDVKM. The time point is: blood 2 weeks post-SBRT. The treatment: 15 Gy SBRT to primary tumor, nephrectomy 4 weeks later. Serial blood draws occurred at baseline and 2 and 4 weeks post-SBRT. Points on this clone: Its matching antigen is unknown.

The TCR originated in a woman aged 70 to 79 with renal cell carcinoma. V gene TRBV28 combines with J gene TRBJ1-1; no definite D call. The material was blood, obtained from a patient whose treatment included radiotherapy and nephrectomy. The CDR3 sequence: CASRPRLRNTEAFF. CDR3 in DNA: TGTGCCAGCCGCCCCAGACTGAGGAACACTGAAGCTTTCTTT. Full variable domain (outside the CDR3, taken from reference TRBV28 and TRBJ1-1): DVKVTQSSRYLVKRTGEKVFLECVQDMDHENMFWYRQDPGLGLRLIYFSYDVKMKEKGDIPEGYSVSREKKERFSLILESASTNQTSMYLCASRPRLRNTEAFFGQGTRLTVV.